This T cell receptor (delta chain) was obtained from a study of Vδ1+ human thymocytes. Study-wide results and caveats: In the thymus, TRG and TRD repertoires looked highly polyclonal with Gaussian CDR3 lengths. Despite high sort purity, roughly 20% of thymic T cell receptor delta sequences were Vdelta2. Many TRG clonotypes were shared between donors; TRD repertoires were essentially private.

RNA was extracted from the cells and then reverse transcribed. CDR3 amplicons came from multiplex PCR with pooled V-gene forward and constant-region reverse primers. TCRdb redid the clone calls on the multiplex PCR reads with CATT. The sample records about 75,000 delta-chain clones, roughly a third being singletons. The CDR3 covers 20 residues. Germline V gives CDR1 TSWWSYY, CDR2 QGS. V was pared by 1 base and J by 3 bases, with 15 bases of the junction left unmatched. The sorted cells were CD3+ Vdelta1+ Vdelta2- thymocytes from alphabeta-depleted thymus. Between about 97% and 99.6% of sorted thymocytes were Vdelta1+. A remark on this clone: Its antigen is still unknown.

Sequencing was done on a sample of Vdelta1+ gamma-delta thymocytes from the thymus. Specified subset: FACS-sorted CD3+ TCRalphabeta- TCRVdelta1+ TCRVdelta2- thymocytes. This clonotype originated in a boy in the first two years of life who had congenital heart surgery. The chain combines TRDV1 with TRDJ1; TRDD3 agrees at 12 bases. DNA for the CDR3: TGTGCTCTTGGGGAACGGGAAATTCCCTACTGGGGGATACTCGCCGATAAACTCATCTTT. Its protein product is CALGEREIPYWGILADKLIF.